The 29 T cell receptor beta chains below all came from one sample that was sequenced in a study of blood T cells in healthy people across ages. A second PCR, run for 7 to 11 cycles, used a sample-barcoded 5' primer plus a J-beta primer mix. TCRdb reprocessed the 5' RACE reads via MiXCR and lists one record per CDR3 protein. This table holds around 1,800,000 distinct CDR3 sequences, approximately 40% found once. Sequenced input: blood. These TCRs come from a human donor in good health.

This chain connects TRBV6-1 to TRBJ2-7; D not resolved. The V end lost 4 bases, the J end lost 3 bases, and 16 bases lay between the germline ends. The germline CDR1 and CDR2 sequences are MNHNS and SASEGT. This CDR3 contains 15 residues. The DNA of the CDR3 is TGTGCCAGCAGTGTCAGATACGCCCCTAGCTACGAGCAGTACTTC. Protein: CASSVRYAPSYEQYF.

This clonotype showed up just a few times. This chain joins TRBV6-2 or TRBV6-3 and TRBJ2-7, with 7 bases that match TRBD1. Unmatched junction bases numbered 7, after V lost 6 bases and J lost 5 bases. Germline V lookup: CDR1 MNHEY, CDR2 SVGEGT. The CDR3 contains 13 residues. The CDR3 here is CASRPTTGDEQYF. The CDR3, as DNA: TGTGCCAGCAGGCCAACTACAGGGGACGAGCAGTACTTC.

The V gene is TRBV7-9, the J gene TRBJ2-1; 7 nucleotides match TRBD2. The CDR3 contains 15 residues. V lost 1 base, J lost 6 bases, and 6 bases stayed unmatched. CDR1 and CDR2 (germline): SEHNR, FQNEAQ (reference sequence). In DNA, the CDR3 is TGTGCCAGCAGCTTAGGCGGGGGACCCTGCAATGAGCAGTTCTTC. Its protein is CASSLGGGPCNEQFF.

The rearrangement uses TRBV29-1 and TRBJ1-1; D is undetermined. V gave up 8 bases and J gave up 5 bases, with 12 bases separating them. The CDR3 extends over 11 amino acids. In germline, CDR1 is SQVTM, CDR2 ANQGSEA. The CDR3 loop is CSSQRITEAFF. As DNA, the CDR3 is TGCAGCAGTCAGAGAATAACTGAAGCTTTCTTT.

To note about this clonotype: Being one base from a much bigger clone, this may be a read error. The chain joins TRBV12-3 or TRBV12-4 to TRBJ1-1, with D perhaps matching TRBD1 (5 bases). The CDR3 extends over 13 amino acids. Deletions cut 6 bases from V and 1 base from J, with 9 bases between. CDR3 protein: CASRFDRNTEAFF. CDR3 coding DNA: TGTGCCAGCAGATTCGACAGGAACACTGAAGCTTTCTTT.

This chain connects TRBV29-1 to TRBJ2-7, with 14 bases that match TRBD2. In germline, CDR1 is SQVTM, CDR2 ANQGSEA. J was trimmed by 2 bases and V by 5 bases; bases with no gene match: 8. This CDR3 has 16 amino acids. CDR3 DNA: TGCAGCGTTCTCGGACTAGCGGGGGGAAACACCTACGAGCAGTACTTC. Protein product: CSVLGLAGGNTYEQYF.

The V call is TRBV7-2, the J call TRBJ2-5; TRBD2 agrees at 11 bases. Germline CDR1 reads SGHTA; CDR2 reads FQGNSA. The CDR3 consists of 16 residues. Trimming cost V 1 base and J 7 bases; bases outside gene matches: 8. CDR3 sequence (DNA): TGTGCCAGCAGCTTAGTACCGGGACTAGCGGTGGGGACCCAGTACTTC. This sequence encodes CASSLVPGLAVGTQYF.

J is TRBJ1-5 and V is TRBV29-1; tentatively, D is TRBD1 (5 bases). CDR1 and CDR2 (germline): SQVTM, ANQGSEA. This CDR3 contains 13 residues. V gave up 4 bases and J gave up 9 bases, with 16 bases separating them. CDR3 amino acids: CSVVVQGQGPQHF. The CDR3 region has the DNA TGCAGCGTTGTAGTGCAGGGCCAAGGGCCCCAGCATTTT.

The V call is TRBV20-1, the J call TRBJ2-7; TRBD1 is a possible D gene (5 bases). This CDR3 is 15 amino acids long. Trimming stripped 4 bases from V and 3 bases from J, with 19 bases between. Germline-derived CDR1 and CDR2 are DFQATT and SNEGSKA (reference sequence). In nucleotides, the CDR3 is TGCAGTGCTACCGCCGATAGGGGCTCTAGCTACGAGCAGTACTTC. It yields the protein CSATADRGSSYEQYF.

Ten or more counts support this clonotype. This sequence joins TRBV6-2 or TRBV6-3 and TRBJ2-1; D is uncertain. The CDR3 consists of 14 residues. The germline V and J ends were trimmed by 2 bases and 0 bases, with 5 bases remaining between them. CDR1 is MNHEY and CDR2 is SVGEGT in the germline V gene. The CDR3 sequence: CASSYLSSYNEQFF. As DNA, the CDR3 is TGTGCCAGCAGTTACCTGAGCTCCTACAATGAGCAGTTCTTC.

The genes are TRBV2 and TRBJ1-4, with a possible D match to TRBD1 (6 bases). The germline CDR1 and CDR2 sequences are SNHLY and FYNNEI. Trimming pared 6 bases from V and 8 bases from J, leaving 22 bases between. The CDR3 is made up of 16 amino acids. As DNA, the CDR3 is TGTGCCAGCAGCTCAGGGGCGGCCCACGCAGGGGAAAAACTGTTTTTT. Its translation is CASSSGAAHAGEKLFF.

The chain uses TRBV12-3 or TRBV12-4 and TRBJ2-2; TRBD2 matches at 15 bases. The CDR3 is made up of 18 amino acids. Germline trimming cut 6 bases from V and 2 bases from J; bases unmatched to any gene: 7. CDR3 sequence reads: CASSNPGLAGGNTGELFF. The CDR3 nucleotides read TGTGCCAGCAGCAATCCGGGACTAGCGGGGGGAAACACCGGGGAGCTGTTTTTT.

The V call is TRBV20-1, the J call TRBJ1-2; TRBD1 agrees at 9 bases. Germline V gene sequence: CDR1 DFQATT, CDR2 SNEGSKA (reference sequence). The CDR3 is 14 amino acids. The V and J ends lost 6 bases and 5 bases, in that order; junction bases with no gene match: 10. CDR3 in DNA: TGCAGTGCAACGAAGCCCGGGACAGGGTATGGCTACACCTTC. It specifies CSATKPGTGYGYTF.

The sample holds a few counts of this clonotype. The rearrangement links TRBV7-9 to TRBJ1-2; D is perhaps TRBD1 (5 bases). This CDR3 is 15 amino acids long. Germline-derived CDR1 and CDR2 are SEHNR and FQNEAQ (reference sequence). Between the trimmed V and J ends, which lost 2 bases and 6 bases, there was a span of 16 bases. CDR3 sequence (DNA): TGTGCCAGCAGCTTATTATCCGGGGACGCTGATGGCTACACCTTC. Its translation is CASSLLSGDADGYTF. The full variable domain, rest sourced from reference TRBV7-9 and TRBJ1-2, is DTGVSQNPRHKITKRGQNVTFRCDPISEHNRLYWYRQTLGQGPEFLTYFQNEAQLEKSRLLSDRFSAERPKGSFSTLEIQRTEQGDSAMYLCASSLLSGDADGYTFGSGTRLTVV.

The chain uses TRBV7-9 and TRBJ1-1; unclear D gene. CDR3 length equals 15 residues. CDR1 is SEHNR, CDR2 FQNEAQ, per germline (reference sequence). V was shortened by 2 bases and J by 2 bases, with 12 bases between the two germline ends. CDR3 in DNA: TGTGCCAGCAGCTTATATGGTACCTTTAACACTGAAGCTTTCTTT. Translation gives CASSLYGTFNTEAFF. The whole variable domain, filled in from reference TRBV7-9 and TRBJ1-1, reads DTGVSQNPRHKITKRGQNVTFRCDPISEHNRLYWYRQTLGQGPEFLTYFQNEAQLEKSRLLSDRFSAERPKGSFSTLEIQRTEQGDSAMYLCASSLYGTFNTEAFFGQGTRLTVV.

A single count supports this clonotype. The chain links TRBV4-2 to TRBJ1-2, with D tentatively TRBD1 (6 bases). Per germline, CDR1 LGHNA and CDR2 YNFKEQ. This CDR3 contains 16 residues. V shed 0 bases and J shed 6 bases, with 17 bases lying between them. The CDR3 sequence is CASSQDQEGRGDGYTF. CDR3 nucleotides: TGTGCCAGCAGCCAAGATCAGGAGGGCAGGGGCGATGGCTACACCTTC.

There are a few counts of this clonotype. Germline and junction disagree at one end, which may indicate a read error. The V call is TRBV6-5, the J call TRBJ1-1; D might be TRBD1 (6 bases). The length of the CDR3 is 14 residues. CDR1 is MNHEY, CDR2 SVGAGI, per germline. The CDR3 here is CAGRRGGGNTEAFF. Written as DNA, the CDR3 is TGTGCCGGCAGGAGGGGGGGCGGGAACACTGAAGCTTTCTTT.

The CDR3 DNA reads TGCAGCGTTGTACAGGGTGGGGGTGGCTACACCTTC. Protein: CSVVQGGGGYTF. The rearrangement uses TRBV29-1 and TRBJ1-2; the D gene is possibly TRBD1 (6 bases). The CDR3 runs to 12 residues. Germline-derived CDR1 and CDR2 are SQVTM and ANQGSEA. Trimming took off 4 bases at V and 7 bases at J, with 13 bases between the two ends.

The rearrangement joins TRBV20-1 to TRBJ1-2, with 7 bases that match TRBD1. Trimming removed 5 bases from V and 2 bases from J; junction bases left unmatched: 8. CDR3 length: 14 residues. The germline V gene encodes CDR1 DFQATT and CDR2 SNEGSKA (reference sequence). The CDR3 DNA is TGCAGTGCTCCTGACAGGGATCTAAACTATGGCTACACCTTC. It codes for CSAPDRDLNYGYTF.

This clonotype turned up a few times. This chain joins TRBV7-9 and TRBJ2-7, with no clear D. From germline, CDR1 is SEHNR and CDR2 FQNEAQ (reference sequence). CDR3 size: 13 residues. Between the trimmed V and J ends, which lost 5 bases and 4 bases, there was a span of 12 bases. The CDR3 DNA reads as TGTGCCAGCAGCCTCCCGCACGATTACGAGCAGTACTTC. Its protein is CASSLPHDYEQYF.

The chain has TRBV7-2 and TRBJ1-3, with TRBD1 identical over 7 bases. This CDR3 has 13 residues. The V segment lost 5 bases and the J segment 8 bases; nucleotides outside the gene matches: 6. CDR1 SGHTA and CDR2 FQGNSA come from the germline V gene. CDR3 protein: CASSPRRGDTIYF. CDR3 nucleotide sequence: TGTGCCAGCAGCCCCCGCAGGGGGGACACCATATATTTT. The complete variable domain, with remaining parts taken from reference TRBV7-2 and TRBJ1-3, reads GAGVSQSPSNKVTEKGKDVELRCDPISGHTALYWYRQSLGQGLEFLIYFQGNSAPDKSGLPSDRFSAERTGGSVSTLTIQRTQQEDSAVYLCASSPRRGDTIYFGEGSWLTVV.

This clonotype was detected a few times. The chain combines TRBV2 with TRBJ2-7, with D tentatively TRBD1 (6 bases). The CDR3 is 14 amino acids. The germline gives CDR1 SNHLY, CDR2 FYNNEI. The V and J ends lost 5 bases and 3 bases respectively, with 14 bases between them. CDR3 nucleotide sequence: TGTGCCAGCAGTAAGCCCGACAGGATCTACGAGCAGTACTTC. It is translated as CASSKPDRIYEQYF.

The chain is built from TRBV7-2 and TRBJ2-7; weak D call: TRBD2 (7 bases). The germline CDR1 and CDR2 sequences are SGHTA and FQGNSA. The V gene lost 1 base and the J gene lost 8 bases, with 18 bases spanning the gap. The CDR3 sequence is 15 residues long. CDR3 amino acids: CASSLGGGAALKQYF. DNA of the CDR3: TGTGCCAGCAGCTTAGGTGGGGGGGCGGCGTTGAAGCAGTACTTC.

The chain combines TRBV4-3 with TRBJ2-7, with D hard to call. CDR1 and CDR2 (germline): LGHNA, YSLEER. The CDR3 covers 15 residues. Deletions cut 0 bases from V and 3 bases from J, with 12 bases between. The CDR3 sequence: CASSQETASYYEQYF. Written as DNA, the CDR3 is TGCGCCAGCAGCCAAGAAACCGCCAGTTACTACGAGCAGTACTTC.

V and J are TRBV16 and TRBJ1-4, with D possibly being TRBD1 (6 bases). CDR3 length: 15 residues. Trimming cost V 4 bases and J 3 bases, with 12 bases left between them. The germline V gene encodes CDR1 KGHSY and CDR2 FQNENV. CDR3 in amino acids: CASSLLGQSNEKLFF. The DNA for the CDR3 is TGTGCCAGCAGCCTTCTAGGACAGTCTAATGAAAAACTGTTTTTT.

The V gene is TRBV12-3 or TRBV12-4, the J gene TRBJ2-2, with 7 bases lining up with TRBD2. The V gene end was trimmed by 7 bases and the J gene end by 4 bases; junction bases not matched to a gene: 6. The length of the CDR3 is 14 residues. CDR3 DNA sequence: TGTGCCAGCATCCCAGGCGGGGGCACCGGGGAGCTGTTTTTT. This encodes CASIPGGGTGELFF.

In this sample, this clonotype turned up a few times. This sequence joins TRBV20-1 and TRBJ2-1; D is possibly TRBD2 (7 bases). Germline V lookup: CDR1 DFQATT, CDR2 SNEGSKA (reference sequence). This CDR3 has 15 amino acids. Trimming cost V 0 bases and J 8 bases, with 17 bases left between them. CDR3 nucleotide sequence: TGCAGTGCTAGAGATTTGGGGGGGGGCCTGGATGAGCAGTTCTTC. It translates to CSARDLGGGLDEQFF.

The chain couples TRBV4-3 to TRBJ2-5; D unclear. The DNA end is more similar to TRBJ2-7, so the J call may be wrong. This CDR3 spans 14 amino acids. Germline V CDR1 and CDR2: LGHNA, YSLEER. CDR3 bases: TGCGCCAGCAGCCAAATTTACGCCGGCTACGAGCAGTACTTC. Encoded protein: CASSQIYAGYEQYF.

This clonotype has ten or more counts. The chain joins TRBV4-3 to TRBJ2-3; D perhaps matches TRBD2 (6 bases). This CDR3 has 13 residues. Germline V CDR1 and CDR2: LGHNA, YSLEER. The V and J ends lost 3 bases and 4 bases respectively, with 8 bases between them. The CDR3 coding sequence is TGCGCCAGCAGCCACGGGGGTGCAGATACGCAGTATTTT. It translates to CASSHGGADTQYF.